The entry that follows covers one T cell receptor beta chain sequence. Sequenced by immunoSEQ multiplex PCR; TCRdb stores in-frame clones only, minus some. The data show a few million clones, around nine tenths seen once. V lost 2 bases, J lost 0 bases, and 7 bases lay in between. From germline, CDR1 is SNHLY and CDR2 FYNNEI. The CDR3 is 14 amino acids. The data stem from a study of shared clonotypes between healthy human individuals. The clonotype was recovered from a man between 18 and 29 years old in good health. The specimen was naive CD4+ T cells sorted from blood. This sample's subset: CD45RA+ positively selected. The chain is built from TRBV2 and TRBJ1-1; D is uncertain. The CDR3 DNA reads TGTGCCAGCAGTGAAACCGGGATGAACACTGAAGCTTTCTTT. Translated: CASSETGMNTEAFF. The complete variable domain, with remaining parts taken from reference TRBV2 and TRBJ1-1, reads EPEVTQTPSHQVTQMGQEVILRCVPISNHLYFYWYRQILGQKVEFLVSFYNNEISEKSEIFDDQFSVERPDGSNFTLKIRSTKLEDSAMYFCASSETGMNTEAFFGQGTRLTVV.